The 15 T cell receptor beta chains below were found in one sample sequenced in a study of post-analysis software for immune sequencing data. Libraries were made from TCR beta cDNA, and they carried unique molecular identifiers. TCRdb analysed the PCR reads with MiXCR anew, one entry per CDR3 protein. The sample lists roughly 700,000 distinct CDR3 sequences, just under 30% occurring once. No antigen has been identified for these receptors. Overall study results and limits: Patients carried several TRBV segments more frequently than controls did, and TRBV5-6, TRBV5-1 and TRBV20-1 were among them.

Material: blood. These receptors all stem from a girl between 5 and 17 years old with multiple sclerosis.

This clonotype was seen ten or more times. The CDR3 sequence: CSGAGTGPNYGYTF. The CDR3 DNA reads TGCAGCGGGGCCGGGACAGGGCCCAACTATGGCTACACCTTC. This sequence joins TRBV29-1 and TRBJ1-2; 9 bases agree with TRBD1. Germline lookup yields CDR1 SQVTM and CDR2 ANQGSEA. There are 14 residues in the CDR3. V shed 7 bases, J shed 2 bases, and the junction held 8 bases outside the gene matches.

The rearrangement links TRBV20-1 to TRBJ2-7; a weak D match, TRBD2 (5 bases). The CDR3 contains 15 residues. Per germline, CDR1 DFQATT and CDR2 SNEGSKA (reference sequence). V was pared by 2 bases and J by 2 bases, with 16 bases between. CDR3 coding DNA: TGCAGTGCTAGAAAGGAGGTAGCGAGACCCTACGAGCAGTACTTC. It codes for CSARKEVARPYEQYF.

The rearrangement links TRBV20-1 to TRBJ2-7, with 10 bases identical to TRBD1. CDR3 length equals 15 residues. Germline assignment: CDR1 DFQATT and CDR2 SNEGSKA (reference sequence). J was trimmed by 2 bases and V by 0 bases; bases with no gene match: 4. This CDR3 reads CSARDLDRGPYEQYF. The CDR3 DNA sequence: TGCAGTGCTAGAGATCTCGACAGGGGGCCCTACGAGCAGTACTTC.

The table lists this clonotype with a count of one. This chain links TRBV29-1 with TRBJ2-2, with D perhaps being TRBD1 or TRBD2 (6 bases each). The CDR3 consists of 14 residues. Germline CDR1 reads SQVTM; CDR2 reads ANQGSEA. The V and J ends lost 5 bases and 4 bases respectively, with 14 bases between them. The CDR3 loop is CSVRTGAGTGELFF. The CDR3, as DNA: TGCAGCGTTCGTACGGGGGCCGGCACCGGGGAGCTGTTTTTT.

V is TRBV14 and J is TRBJ1-2; D might be TRBD1 (6 bases). V gave up 1 base and J gave up 8 bases, with 11 bases separating them. CDR1 and CDR2 (germline): SGHDN, FVKESK. CDR3 length: 13 residues. The CDR3 loop reads CASSQAQGGGYTF. CDR3 in DNA: TGTGCCAGCAGCCAAGCACAGGGAGGGGGCTACACCTTC.

This clonotype has more than one count but fewer than ten. The CDR3 here is CASSFTGTDYNEQFF. Here the CDR3 DNA reads TGTGCCAGCAGCTTTACCGGGACGGACTACAATGAGCAGTTCTTC. The chain employs TRBV5-5 and TRBJ2-1; D tentatively fits TRBD1 or TRBD2 (5 bases each). V was shortened by 2 bases and J by 3 bases, with 12 bases between the two germline ends. CDR3 size: 15 residues. The germline gives CDR1 SGHKS, CDR2 YYEKEE (reference sequence).

This clonotype was observed a handful of times. J is TRBJ2-3 and V is TRBV28, with D perhaps given as TRBD1 or TRBD2 (5 bases each). V lost 5 bases and J 5 bases, leaving 17 bases between the germline ends. This CDR3 region has 15 residues. Per the germline V gene, CDR1 is MDHEN and CDR2 is SYDVKM. The CDR3 is CASSPHSGARDTQYF. The DNA of the CDR3 is TGTGCCAGCAGTCCCCACTCCGGGGCGAGAGATACGCAGTATTTT.

V and J are TRBV11-2 and TRBJ2-1; D may be TRBD1 (5 bases). Germline assignment: CDR1 SGHAT and CDR2 FQNNGV. The CDR3 consists of 18 residues. Trimming cost V 3 bases and J 1 base, with 19 bases left between them. The CDR3 DNA reads as TGTGCCAGCAGCTTCAGGTTCCAGGGCGGAGAGTCCTACAATGAGCAGTTCTTC. Its protein is CASSFRFQGGESYNEQFF.

This clonotype was counted many times. V usage is TRBV4-1 and J usage is TRBJ2-1; a weak D match, TRBD2 (5 bases). V was trimmed by 4 bases and J by 8 bases, leaving 18 bases between them. This CDR3 has 15 residues. Germline CDR1 and CDR2: MGHRA and YSYEKL. CDR3 DNA sequence: TGCGCCAGCAGCCCTTCAGGAATAGCCGGGGATGAGCAGTTCTTC. It yields the protein CASSPSGIAGDEQFF.

The chain links TRBV28 to TRBJ2-7, with 7 bases aligning to TRBD2. The CDR3 covers 12 residues. The V and J ends lost 8 bases and 2 bases, in that order; junction bases with no gene match: 3. Germline V gives CDR1 MDHEN, CDR2 SYDVKM. This chain's CDR3 is CASGGGAYEQYF. The CDR3 DNA reads TGTGCCAGCGGGGGGGGTGCCTACGAGCAGTACTTC.

The chain has TRBV20-1 and TRBJ2-7, with TRBD1 matching 9 bases. Germline CDR1 and CDR2: DFQATT and SNEGSKA (reference sequence). The CDR3 totals 13 residues. After removal of 6 bases from V and 4 bases from J, the junction contained 7 bases not matched to a gene. CDR3 residues: CSASRDREYEQYF. The CDR3 DNA sequence: TGCAGTGCGAGCCGGGACAGGGAGTACGAGCAGTACTTC.

The genes are TRBV12-5 and TRBJ1-1; D ambiguous. Germline CDR1 LGHNT, CDR2 FRNRAP. This CDR3 is 12 amino acids long. V was cut by 6 bases and J by 6 bases, with 11 bases left in between. The CDR3 region is CASGFGGPEAFF. CDR3 bases: TGTGCTAGTGGCTTTGGAGGCCCTGAAGCTTTCTTT.

This clonotype was observed a few times. The chain employs TRBV12-3 or TRBV12-4 and TRBJ1-5, with D unresolved. Deletions cut 2 bases from V and 3 bases from J, with 8 bases between. This CDR3 region has 14 residues. In DNA, the CDR3 is TGTGCCAGCAGTTTAAGGAGGGCCAATCAGCCCCAGCATTTT. It codes for CASSLRRANQPQHF.

J is TRBJ1-1 and V is TRBV6-5; perhaps TRBD1 as D (6 bases). Germline CDR1 and CDR2: MNHEY and SVGAGI. The V and J ends lost 5 bases and 3 bases respectively, with 13 bases between them. The CDR3 extends over 14 amino acids. The CDR3 DNA reads as TGTGCCAGCAGTGGGCCACAGGGACACACTGAAGCTTTCTTT. Its translation: CASSGPQGHTEAFF.

This chain joins TRBV20-1 and TRBJ2-3; no definite D call. The CDR3 spans 14 residues. The germline gives CDR1 DFQATT, CDR2 SNEGSKA (reference sequence). V was clipped by 4 bases and J by 0 bases, with 11 bases between them. The CDR3 spells CSAIDIPSTDTQYF. The CDR3 DNA reads as TGCAGTGCTATTGACATCCCTAGCACAGATACGCAGTATTTT.